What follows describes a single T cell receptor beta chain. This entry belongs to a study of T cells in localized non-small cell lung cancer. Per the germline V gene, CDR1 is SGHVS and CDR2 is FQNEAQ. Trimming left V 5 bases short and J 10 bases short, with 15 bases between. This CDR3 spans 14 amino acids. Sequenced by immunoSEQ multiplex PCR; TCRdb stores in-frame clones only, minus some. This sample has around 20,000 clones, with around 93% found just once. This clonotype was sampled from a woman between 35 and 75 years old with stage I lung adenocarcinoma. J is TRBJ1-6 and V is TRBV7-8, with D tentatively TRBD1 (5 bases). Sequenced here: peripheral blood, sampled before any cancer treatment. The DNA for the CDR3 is TGTGCCAGCAGCCAGTGGGACGGACCGTCACCCCTCCACTTT. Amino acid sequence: CASSQWDGPSPLHF.